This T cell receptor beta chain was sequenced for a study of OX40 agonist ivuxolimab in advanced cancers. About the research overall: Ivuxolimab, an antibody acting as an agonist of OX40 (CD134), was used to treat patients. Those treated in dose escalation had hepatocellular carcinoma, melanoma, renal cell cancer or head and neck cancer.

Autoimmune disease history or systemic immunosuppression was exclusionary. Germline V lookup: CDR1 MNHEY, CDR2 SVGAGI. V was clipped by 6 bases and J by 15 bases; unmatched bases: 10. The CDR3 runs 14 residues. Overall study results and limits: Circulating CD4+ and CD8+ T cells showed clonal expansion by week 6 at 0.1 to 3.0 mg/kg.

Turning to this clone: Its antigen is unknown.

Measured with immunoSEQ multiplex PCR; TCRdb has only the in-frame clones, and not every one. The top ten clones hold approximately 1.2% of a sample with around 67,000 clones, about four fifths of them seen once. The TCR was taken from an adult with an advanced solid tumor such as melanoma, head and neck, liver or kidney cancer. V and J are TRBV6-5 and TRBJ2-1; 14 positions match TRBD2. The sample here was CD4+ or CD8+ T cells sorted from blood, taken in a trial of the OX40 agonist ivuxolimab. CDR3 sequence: CASRRTSGGPPAFF. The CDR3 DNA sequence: TGTGCCAGCAGAAGGACTAGCGGGGGGCCCCCCGCGTTCTTC.